This TCR beta chain was identified in a study of cytomegalovirus exposure and HLA in healthy donors. Points from the study as a whole: Earlier analysis looked at TCR beta V segments, and most were productive about 90% or about 30% of the time. Rare TCR sequences dominated, though some public TCRs recurred in many donors. The study designated 160 or so TCR beta chains cytomegalovirus-associated.

Trimming stripped 4 bases from V and 5 bases from J, with 24 bases between. Germline CDR1 SGHRS, CDR2 YFSETQ. CDR3 length equals 17 residues. For this clone: No antigen is known for it.

It was healthy bone marrow donors who served as donors. This PCR relied on a set of 60 Vbeta primers and 13 Jbeta primers. The protocol was immunoSEQ multiplex PCR, while the TCRdb copy is restricted to in-frame clones and leaves out a portion. The top ten hold 1.5% to 2% of the sample, which has 150,000 to 200,000 clones, roughly 73% seen once. V and J are TRBV5-1 and TRBJ2-5; TRBD2 is a possible D gene (6 bases). Sequencing used PBMCs. The receptor was isolated from a woman aged 25 to 39 in good health and CMV-seronegative. For the CDR3, the DNA is TGCGCCAGCAGCACTTATCATAGGGACTTCTTGGGGGAGACCCAGTACTTC. Protein: CASSTYHRDFLGETQYF.